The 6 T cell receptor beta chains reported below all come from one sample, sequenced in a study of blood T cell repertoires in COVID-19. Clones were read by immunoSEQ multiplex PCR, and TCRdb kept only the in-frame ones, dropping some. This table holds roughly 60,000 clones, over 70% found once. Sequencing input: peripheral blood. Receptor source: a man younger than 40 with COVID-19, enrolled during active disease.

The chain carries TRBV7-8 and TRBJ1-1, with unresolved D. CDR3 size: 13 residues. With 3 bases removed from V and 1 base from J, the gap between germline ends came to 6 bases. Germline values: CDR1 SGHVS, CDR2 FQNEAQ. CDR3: CASSFDKNTEAFF. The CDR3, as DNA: TGTGCCAGCAGCTTCGACAAGAACACTGAAGCTTTCTTT.

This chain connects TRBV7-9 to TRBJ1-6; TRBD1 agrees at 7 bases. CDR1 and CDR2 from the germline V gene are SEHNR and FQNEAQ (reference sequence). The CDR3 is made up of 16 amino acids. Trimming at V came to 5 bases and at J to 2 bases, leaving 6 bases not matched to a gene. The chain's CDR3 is CASSQSTGPYNSPLHF. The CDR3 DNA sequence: TGTGCCAGCAGCCAATCGACAGGGCCCTATAATTCACCCCTCCACTTT.

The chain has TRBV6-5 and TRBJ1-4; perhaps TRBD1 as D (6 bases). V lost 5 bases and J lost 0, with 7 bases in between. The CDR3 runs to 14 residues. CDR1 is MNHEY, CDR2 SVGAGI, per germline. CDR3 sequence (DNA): TGTGCCAGCAGTAACAGGGCAACTAATGAAAAACTGTTTTTT. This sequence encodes CASSNRATNEKLFF.

In DNA form, the CDR3 reads TGTGCCAGTAGGGGGTTGTGGCAGCTGAACACTGAAGCTTTCTTT. This encodes CASRGLWQLNTEAFF. V is TRBV5-6 and J is TRBJ1-1; D possibly corresponds to TRBD1 (6 bases). Per germline, CDR1 SGHDT and CDR2 YYEEEE. Trimming took 8 bases from V and 0 from J, leaving 17 bases between them. This CDR3 has 15 residues.

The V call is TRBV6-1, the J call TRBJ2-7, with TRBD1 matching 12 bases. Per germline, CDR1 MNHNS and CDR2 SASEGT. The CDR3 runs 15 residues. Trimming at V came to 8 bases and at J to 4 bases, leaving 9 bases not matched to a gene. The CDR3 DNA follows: TGTGCCAGCCAAGACGGGACAGGGGGCTGGTACGAGCAGTACTTC. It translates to CASQDGTGGWYEQYF.

CDR3 protein: CASRLNPTREGHIEQFF. In DNA, the CDR3 is TGTGCAAGTCGCTTGAACCCTACTCGGGAGGGCCATATTGAGCAGTTCTTC. The chain combines TRBV12-2 with TRBJ2-1; the DNA was not compared with TRBD2, the D call given in the table. TRBV12-2 is labeled a pseudogene. The CDR3 extends over 17 amino acids.